This T cell receptor beta chain derives from a study of cytomegalovirus exposure and HLA in healthy donors. Overall study: Genotyping showed roughly 86% of 398 donors falling in the Caucasian-associated ancestry cluster.

In its sample, this clone was seen once. Though probably carrying unrecorded immune exposures, donors were nominally healthy at sampling. This CDR3 is 13 amino acids long. CDR1 GTSNPN and CDR2 SVGIG come from the germline V gene (reference sequence). The germline V and J ends were trimmed by 5 bases and 2 bases, with 10 bases remaining between them. Primers for the PCR totalled 60 Vbeta and 13 Jbeta. TCRdb's table, derived via immunoSEQ multiplex PCR, lists solely in-frame clones and lacks some. The sample yields about 150,000 clones, approximately 80% seen once. The chain recombines TRBV30 with TRBJ1-3; D uncertain. This clonotype originated in a middle-aged woman in good health and CMV-seropositive. Sequencing input: PBMCs. The CDR3 DNA reads TGTGCCTGGGGGCGCGGGCCTGGAAACACCATATATTTT. It encodes CAWGRGPGNTIYF.